This paragraph covers one T cell receptor (beta chain) sequence. Its cognate antigen is unknown. PCR was performed using 60 Vbeta and 13 Jbeta primers. TCRdb's table, derived via immunoSEQ multiplex PCR, lists solely in-frame clones and lacks some. Of about 200,000 clones in the sample, 79% were seen once. The source of the sample is a study of cytomegalovirus exposure and HLA in healthy donors. General study results and limits: High specificity and sensitivity for cytomegalovirus status were reported for the classifier. The study dropped some indistinguishable V segments, TRBV6-2 and TRBV6-3 among them. Many donors shared some public TCRs, even though most TCR sequences were rare. For presence/absence analyses, sequencing depth was assumed to be roughly uniform across donors.

Trimming removed 4 bases from V and 4 bases from J, with 18 bases in between. The CDR3 loop spans 17 amino acids. The germline gives CDR1 SGHRS, CDR2 YFSETQ. This sequence originates from a girl between 5 and 17 years old in good health and CMV-seropositive. Sequenced material: PBMCs. The chain employs TRBV5-1 and TRBJ2-6; tentatively, D is TRBD2 (6 bases). CDR3 region: CASSIREIPSGANVLTF. CDR3 DNA sequence: TGCGCCAGCAGCATCCGGGAGATACCTTCCGGGGCCAACGTCCTGACTTTC.